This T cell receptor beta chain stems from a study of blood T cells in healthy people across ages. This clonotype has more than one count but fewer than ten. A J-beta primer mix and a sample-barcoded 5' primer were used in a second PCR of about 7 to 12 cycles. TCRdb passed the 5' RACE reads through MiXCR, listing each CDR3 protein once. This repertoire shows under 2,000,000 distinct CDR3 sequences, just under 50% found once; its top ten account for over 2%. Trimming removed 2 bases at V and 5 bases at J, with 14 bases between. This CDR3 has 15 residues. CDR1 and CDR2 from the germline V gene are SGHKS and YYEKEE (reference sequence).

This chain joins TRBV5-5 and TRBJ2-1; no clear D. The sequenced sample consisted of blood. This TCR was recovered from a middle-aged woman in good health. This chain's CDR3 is CASSFRAGVNNEQFF. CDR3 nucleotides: TGTGCCAGCAGCTTTCGGGCAGGAGTTAACAATGAGCAGTTCTTC.